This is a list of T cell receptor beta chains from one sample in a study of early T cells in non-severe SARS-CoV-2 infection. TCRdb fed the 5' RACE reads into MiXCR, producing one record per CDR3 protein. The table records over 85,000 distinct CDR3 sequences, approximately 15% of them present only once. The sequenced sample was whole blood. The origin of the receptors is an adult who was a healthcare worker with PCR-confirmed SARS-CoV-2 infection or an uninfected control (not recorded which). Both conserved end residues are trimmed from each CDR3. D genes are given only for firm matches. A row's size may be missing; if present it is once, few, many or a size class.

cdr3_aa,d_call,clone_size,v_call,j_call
ASSLRRQEGYGYT,.,few,TRBV11-2,TRBJ1-2
ASSQTQGASYEQY,TRBD1,few,TRBV6-5,TRBJ2-7
ASSQEGAGGLGEQF,TRBD2,few,TRBV4-3,TRBJ2-1
ASSSPQGAVNSNQPQH,TRBD1,many,TRBV6-6,TRBJ1-5
ASSLGRGGNPETQY,TRBD2,.,TRBV7-9,TRBJ2-5
SVGPEGYT,.,few,TRBV29-1,TRBJ1-2
ASSHRMNTEAF,.,many,TRBV19,TRBJ1-1
ASRLRGLVTEAF,TRBD1,.,TRBV2,TRBJ1-1
ASSGWLTGVKGYT,TRBD1,few,TRBV11-2,TRBJ1-2
ASSRGITGSGTEAF,.,.,TRBV18,TRBJ1-1
ASSWGFSYEQY,.,.,TRBV28,TRBJ2-7
ASSLRQDRIYNEQF,.,few,TRBV11-2,TRBJ2-1
ASSPRTGMGSGANVLT,TRBD1,few,TRBV27,TRBJ2-6
ATSRDIHTGELF,.,.,TRBV24-1,TRBJ2-2
SASNYGYT,.,few,TRBV20-1,TRBJ1-2
ASSLGLAGSTDTQY,TRBD2,few,TRBV7-6,TRBJ2-3